The clone carrying this TCR beta chain was recorded at least ten times. This specimen comes from a study of human T cells and chemical hapten exposure. One entry per CDR3 protein, called by TCRdb with MiXCR from the RACE reads. The sample includes approximately 52,000 distinct CDR3 sequences, about 9.4% of them seen just once. The time point is: pre-sensitization, week 0. Described treatment: therapeutic diphenylcyclopropenone sensitization with weekly scalp DPC. V lost 3 bases, J lost 6 bases, and 7 bases stayed unmatched. CDR1 DFQATT and CDR2 SNEGSKA come from the germline V gene (reference sequence). This CDR3 region has 13 residues.

The rearrangement links TRBV20-1 to TRBJ2-7, with TRBD2 matching over 8 bases. The specimen comprised whole blood, sampled in connection with sensitization to the hapten diphenylcyclopropenone (DPC). The receptor was isolated from a woman aged 40 to 50 with alopecia areata. Some clones in this sample may be carry-over from other donors' samples. CDR3 coding DNA: TGCAGTGCTAGCCTACCGGGACTAGTCGAGCAGTACTTC. Translation: CSASLPGLVEQYF.